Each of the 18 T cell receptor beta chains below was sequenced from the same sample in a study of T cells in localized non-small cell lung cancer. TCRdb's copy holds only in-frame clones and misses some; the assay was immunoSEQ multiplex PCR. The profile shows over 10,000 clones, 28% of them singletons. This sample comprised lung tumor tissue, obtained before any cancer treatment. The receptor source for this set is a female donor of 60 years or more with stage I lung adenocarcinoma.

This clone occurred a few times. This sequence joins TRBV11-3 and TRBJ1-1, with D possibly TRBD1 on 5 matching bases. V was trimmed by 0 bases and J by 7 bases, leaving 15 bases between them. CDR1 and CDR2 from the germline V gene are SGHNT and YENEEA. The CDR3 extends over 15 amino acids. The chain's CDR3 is CASSLDRGSTGEAFF. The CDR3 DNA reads TGTGCCAGCAGCTTAGATCGGGGTTCAACAGGTGAAGCTTTCTTT. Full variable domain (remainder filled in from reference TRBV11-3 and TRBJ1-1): EAGVVQSPRYKIIEKKQPVAFWCNPISGHNTLYWYLQNLGQGPELLIRYENEEAVDDSQLPKDRFSAERLKGVDSTLKIQPAELGDSAVYLCASSLDRGSTGEAFFGQGTRLTVV.

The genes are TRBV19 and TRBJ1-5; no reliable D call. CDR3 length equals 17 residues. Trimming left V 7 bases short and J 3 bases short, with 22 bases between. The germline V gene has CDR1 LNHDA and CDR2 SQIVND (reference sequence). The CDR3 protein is CASNGLYGQRANQPQHF. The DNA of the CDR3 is TGTGCCAGTAATGGCCTGTATGGGCAGCGGGCCAATCAGCCCCAGCATTTT.

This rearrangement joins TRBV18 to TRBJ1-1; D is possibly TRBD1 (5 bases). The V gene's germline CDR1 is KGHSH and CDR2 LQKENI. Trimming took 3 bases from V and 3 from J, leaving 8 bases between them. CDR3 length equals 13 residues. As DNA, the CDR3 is TGTGCCAGCTCACCTGGGGGGGACACTGAAGCTTTCTTT. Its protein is CASSPGGDTEAFF.

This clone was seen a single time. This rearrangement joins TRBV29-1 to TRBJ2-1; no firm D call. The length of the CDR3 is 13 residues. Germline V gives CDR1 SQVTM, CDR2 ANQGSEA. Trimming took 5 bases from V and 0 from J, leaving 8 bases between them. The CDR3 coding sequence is TGCAGCGTTTCCAGGAGCTCCTACAATGAGCAGTTCTTC. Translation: CSVSRSSYNEQFF.

The chain's CDR3 is CASSFLGSPLPSYTF. The DNA of the CDR3 is TGTGCCAGTAGTTTCCTCGGGTCACCACTCCCTAGCTACACCTTC. The chain carries TRBV19 and TRBJ1-2, with D unclear. Germline CDR1 reads LNHDA; CDR2 reads SQIVND (reference sequence). V was shortened by 5 bases and J by 9 bases, with 22 bases between the two germline ends. The CDR3 spans 15 residues.

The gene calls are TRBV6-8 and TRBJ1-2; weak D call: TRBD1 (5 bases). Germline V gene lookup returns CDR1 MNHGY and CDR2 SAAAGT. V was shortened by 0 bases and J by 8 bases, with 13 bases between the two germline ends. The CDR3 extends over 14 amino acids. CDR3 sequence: CASSYSRGERGYTF. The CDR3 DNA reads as TGTGCCAGCAGTTACTCGCGAGGGGAGCGGGGCTACACCTTC.

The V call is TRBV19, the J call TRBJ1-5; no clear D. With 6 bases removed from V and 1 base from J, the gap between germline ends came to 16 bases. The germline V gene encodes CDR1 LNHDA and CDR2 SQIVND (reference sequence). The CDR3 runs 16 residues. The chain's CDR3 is CASREDDRLSNQPQHF. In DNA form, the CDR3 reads TGTGCCAGTAGAGAGGACGACCGATTAAGCAATCAGCCCCAGCATTTT.

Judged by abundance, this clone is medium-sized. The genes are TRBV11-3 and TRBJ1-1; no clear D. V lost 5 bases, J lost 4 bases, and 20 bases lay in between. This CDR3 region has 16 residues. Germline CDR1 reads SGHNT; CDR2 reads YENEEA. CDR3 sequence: CASSPGPLARITEAFF. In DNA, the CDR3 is TGTGCCAGCAGCCCCGGGCCGCTCGCCAGGATCACTGAAGCTTTCTTT.

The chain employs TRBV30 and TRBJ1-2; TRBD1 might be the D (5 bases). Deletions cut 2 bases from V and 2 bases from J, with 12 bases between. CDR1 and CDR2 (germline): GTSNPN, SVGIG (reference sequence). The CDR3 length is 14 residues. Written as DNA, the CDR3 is TGTGCCTGGAGTTTTGGGGCGATGAACTATGGCTACACCTTC. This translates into CAWSFGAMNYGYTF. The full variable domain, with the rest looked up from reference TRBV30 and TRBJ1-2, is SQTIHQWPATLVQPVGSPLSLECTVEGTSNPNLYWYRQAAGRGLQLLFYSVGIGQISSEVPQNLSASRPQDRQFILSSKKLLLSDSGFYLCAWSFGAMNYGYTFGSGTRLTVV.

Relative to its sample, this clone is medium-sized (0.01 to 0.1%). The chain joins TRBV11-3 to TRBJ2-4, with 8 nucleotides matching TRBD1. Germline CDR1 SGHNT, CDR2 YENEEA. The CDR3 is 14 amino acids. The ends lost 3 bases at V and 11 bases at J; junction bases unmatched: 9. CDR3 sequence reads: CASSLKVQGGLQYF. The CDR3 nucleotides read TGTGCCAGCAGCTTGAAGGTACAGGGGGGCCTTCAGTACTTC.

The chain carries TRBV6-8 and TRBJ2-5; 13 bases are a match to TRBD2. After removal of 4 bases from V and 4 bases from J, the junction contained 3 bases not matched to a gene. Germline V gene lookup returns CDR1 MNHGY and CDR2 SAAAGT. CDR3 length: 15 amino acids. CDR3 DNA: TGTGCCAGCAGTTCCGGGACTAGCGGGACAGAGACCCAGTACTTC. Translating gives CASSSGTSGTETQYF.

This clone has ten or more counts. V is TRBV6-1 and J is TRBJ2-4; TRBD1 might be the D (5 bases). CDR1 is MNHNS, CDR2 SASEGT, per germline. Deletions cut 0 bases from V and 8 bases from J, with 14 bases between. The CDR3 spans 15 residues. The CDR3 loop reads CASSEALQGMHIQYF. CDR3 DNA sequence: TGTGCCAGCAGTGAAGCGCTTCAGGGTATGCACATTCAGTACTTC.

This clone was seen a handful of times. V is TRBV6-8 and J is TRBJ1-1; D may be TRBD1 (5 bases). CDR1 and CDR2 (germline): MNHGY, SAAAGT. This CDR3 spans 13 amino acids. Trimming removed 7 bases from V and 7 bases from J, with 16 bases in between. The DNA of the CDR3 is TGTGCCAGCACTCTTAGAGACAGAGTTGAAGCTTTCTTT. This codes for CASTLRDRVEAFF.

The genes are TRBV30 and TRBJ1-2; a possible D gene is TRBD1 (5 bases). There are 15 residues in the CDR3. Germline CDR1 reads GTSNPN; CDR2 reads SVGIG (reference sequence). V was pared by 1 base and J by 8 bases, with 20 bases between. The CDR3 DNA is TGTGCCTGGAGTGGGGACGGCTGGACAAGCTTAGGCTACACCTTC. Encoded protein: CAWSGDGWTSLGYTF.

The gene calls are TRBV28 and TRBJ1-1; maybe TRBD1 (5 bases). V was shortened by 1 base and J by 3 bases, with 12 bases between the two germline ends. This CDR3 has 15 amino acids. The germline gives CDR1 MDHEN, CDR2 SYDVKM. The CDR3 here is CASSLFRWGDTEAFF. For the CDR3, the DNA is TGTGCCAGCAGTTTATTTCGTTGGGGGGACACTGAAGCTTTCTTT.

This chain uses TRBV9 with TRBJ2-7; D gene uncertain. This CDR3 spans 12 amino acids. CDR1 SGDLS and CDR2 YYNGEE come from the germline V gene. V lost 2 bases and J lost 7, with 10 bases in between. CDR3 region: CASSVGLGEQYF. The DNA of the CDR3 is TGTGCCAGCAGCGTTGGGCTGGGGGAGCAGTACTTC.

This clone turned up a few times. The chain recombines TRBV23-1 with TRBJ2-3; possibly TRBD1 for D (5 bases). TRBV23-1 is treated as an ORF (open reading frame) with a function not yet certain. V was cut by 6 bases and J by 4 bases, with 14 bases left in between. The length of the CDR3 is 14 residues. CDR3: CASSQAGLADTQYF. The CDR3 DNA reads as TGCGCCAGCAGCCAAGCAGGGTTGGCAGATACGCAGTATTTT.

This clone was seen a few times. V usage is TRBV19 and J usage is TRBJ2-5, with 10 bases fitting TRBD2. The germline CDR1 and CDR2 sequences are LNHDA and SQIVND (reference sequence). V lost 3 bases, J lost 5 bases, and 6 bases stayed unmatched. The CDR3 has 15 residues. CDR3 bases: TGTGCCAGTAGTATCAAGCGGGGGGGCCCCGAGACCCAGTACTTC. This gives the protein CASSIKRGGPETQYF.